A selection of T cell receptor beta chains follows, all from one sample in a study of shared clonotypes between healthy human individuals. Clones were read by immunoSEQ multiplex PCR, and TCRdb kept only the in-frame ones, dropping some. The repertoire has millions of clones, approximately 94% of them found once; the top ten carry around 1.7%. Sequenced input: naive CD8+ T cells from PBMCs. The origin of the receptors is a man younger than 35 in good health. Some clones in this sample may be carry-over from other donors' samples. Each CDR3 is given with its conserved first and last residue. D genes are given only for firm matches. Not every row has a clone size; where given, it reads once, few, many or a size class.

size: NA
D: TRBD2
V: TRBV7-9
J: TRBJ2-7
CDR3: CASSHSPPGTKDYEQYF
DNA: TGTGCCAGCAGCCATTCCCCGCCTGGGACTAAAGACTACGAGCAGTACTTC

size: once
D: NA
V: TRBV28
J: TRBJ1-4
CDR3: CAGGKRATNEKLFF
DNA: TGTGCCGGGGGGAAGAGAGCAACTAATGAAAAACTGTTTTTT

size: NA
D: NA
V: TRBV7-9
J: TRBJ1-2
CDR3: CASSLGGGRNGYTF
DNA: TGTGCCAGCAGCTTAGGAGGAGGGCGTAATGGCTACACCTTC

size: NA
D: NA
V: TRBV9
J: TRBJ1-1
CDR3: CASSVAGNMNTEAFF
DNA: TGTGCCAGCAGCGTAGCTGGCAACATGAACACTGAAGCTTTCTTT

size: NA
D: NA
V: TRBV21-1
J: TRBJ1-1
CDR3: CASSTTDRVDTEAFF
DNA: TGTGCCAGCAGCACTACAGACAGGGTGGACACTGAAGCTTTCTTT

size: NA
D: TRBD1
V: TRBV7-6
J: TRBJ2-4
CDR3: CASSLERDRGAKNIQYF
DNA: TGTGCCAGCAGCTTAGAGCGGGACAGGGGTGCCAAAAACATTCAGTACTTC

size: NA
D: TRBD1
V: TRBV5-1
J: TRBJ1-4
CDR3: CASSLQTGGEKLFF
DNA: TGCGCCAGCAGCCTCCAGACAGGGGGAGAAAAACTGTTTTTT

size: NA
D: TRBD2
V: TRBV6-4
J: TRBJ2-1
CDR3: CASSPIAGGNEQFF
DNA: TGTGCCAGCAGTCCTATAGCGGGAGGAAATGAGCAGTTCTTC

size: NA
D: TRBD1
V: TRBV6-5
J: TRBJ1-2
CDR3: CASSYLDRDGYTF
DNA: TGTGCCAGCAGTTATCTCGACAGGGATGGCTACACCTTC

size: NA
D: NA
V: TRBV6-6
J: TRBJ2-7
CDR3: CASSPGHPYEQYF
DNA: TGTGCCAGCAGTCCCGGACACCCTTACGAGCAGTACTTC

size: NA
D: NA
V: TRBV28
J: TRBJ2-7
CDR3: CATNGHPREEQYF
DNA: TGTGCCACTAACGGACACCCAAGAGAGGAGCAGTACTTC

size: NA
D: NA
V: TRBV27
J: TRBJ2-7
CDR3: CASSSEQLPSYEQYF
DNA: TGTGCCAGCAGTTCCGAACAGTTGCCCTCCTACGAGCAGTACTTC

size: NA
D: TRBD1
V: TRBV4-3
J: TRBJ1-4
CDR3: CASSQDWGTENNEKLFF
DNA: TGCGCCAGCAGCCAAGACTGGGGGACAGAAAATAATGAAAAACTGTTTTTT

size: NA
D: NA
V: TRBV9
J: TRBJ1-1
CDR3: CASSVDPTRMNTEAFF
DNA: TGTGCCAGCAGCGTAGATCCCACCAGAATGAACACTGAAGCTTTCTTT

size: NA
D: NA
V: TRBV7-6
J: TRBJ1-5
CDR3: CASSLAGGRNQPQHF
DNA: TGTGCCAGCAGCTTAGCGGGGGGCCGGAATCAGCCCCAGCATTTT

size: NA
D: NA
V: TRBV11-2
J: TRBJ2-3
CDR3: CASSPGAGDTDTQYF
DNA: TGTGCCAGCAGCCCTGGAGCAGGGGACACAGATACGCAGTATTTT

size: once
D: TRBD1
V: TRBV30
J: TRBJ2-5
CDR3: CAWSVRDRGLWETQYF
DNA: TGTGCCTGGAGTGTACGGGACAGGGGGCTCTGGGAGACCCAGTACTTC

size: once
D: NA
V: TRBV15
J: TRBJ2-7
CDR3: CATSREDEGGSYEQYF
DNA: TGTGCCACCAGCAGAGAGGATGAGGGGGGCTCCTACGAGCAGTACTTC